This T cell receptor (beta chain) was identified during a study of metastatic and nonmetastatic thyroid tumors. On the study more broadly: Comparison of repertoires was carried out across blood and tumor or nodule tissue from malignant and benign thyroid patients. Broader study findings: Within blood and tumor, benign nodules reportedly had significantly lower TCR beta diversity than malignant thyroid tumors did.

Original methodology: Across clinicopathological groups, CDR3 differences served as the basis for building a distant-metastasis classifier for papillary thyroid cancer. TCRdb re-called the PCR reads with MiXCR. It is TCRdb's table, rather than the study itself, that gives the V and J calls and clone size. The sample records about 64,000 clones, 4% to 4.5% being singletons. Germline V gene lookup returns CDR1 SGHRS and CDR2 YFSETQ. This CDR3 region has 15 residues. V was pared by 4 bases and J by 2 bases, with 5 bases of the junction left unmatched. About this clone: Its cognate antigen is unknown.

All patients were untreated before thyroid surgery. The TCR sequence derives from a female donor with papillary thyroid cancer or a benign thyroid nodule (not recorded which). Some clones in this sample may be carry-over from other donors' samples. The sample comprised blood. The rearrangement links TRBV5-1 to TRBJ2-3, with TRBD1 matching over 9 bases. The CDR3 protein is CASSVGQGFTDTQYF. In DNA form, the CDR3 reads TGCGCCAGCAGCGTAGGACAGGGGTTCACAGATACGCAGTATTTT.